Shown below are 24 T cell receptor beta chains from a single sample sequenced in a study of T cells in Graves' hyperthyroidism and ophthalmopathy. What was amplified from RNA transcripts were TCR beta CDR3 regions. The TCR CDR3 was amplified in a first-round RT-PCR using the HTBI primer set. TCRdb analysed the multiplex PCR reads with MiXCR anew, one entry per CDR3 protein. The sample consists of a few hundred thousand distinct CDR3 sequences, around 15% of them appearing once. Material for sequencing was blood. All receptors derive from a woman aged 18-29 years with Graves' hyperthyroidism.

The V call is TRBV6-1, the J call TRBJ2-1, with no clear D. CDR3 length: 14 residues. CDR1 is MNHNS, CDR2 SASEGT, per germline. V shed 5 bases and J shed 3 bases, with 11 bases lying between them. The CDR3 protein is CASSPGVFYNEQFF. The CDR3 coding sequence is TGTGCCAGCAGTCCCGGAGTATTCTACAATGAGCAGTTCTTC.

This clonotype was picked up a small number of times. One base away lies a much larger clone, so this may be a sequencing read error. V and J are TRBV20-1 and TRBJ1-1; D is unresolved. The V end was cut by 0 bases, the J end by 1 base, with 6 bases between. The CDR3 loop spans 13 amino acids. Germline-derived CDR1 and CDR2 are DFQATT and SNEGSKA (reference sequence). The CDR3 sequence is CSARDPRNTEAFF. CDR3 DNA: TGCAGTGCTAGAGATCCGAGGAACACTGAAGCTTTCTTT.

There are many counts of this clonotype. The rearrangement uses TRBV9 and TRBJ1-6; the D is unclear. V lost 4 bases and J lost 6, with 14 bases in between. The CDR3 runs 15 residues. Looked up from germline, CDR1 is SGDLS and CDR2 is YYNGEE. CDR3: CASSPQGSVNSPLHF. CDR3 coding DNA: TGTGCCAGCAGCCCCCAAGGGAGCGTTAATTCACCCCTCCACTTT.

Only a few counts were recorded for this clonotype. The chain recombines TRBV27 with TRBJ2-7, with D possibly being TRBD2 (6 bases). Trimming left V 3 bases short and J 5 bases short, with 11 bases between. The CDR3 has 13 amino acids. In germline, CDR1 is MNHEY, CDR2 SMNVEV (reference sequence). CDR3 sequence reads: CASSFGGSDEQYF. CDR3 in DNA: TGTGCCAGCAGTTTTGGAGGGTCGGACGAGCAGTACTTC.

This clonotype was counted many times. The chain recombines TRBV7-9 with TRBJ2-7; D gene ambiguous. The length of the CDR3 is 14 residues. Germline V gene lookup returns CDR1 SEHNR and CDR2 FQNEAQ (reference sequence). The ends were cut back, 0 bases at V and 2 bases at J, with 8 bases in the middle. This chain's CDR3 is CASSLASGPYEQYF. The CDR3 DNA follows: TGTGCCAGCAGCTTAGCCAGTGGCCCCTACGAGCAGTACTTC. The full variable domain, completed using reference TRBV7-9 and TRBJ2-7, is DTGVSQNPRHKITKRGQNVTFRCDPISEHNRLYWYRQTLGQGPEFLTYFQNEAQLEKSRLLSDRFSAERPKGSFSTLEIQRTEQGDSAMYLCASSLASGPYEQYFGPGTRLTVT.

In its sample, this clonotype was seen many times. The CDR3 here is CAWAPRGRDGYTF. The CDR3 DNA sequence: TGTGCCTGGGCCCCACGGGGGAGGGATGGCTACACCTTC. This rearrangement joins TRBV30 to TRBJ1-2; TRBD1 is a possible D gene (5 bases). Germline CDR1 is GTSNPN and CDR2 is SVGIG (reference sequence). The CDR3 has 13 residues. V was trimmed by 5 bases and J by 6 bases, leaving 16 bases between them.

As DNA, the CDR3 is TGTGCCAGCAGTTACTCGGGACTAGCGGGATCGAACAATGAGCAGTTCTTC. This sequence encodes CASSYSGLAGSNNEQFF. This chain uses TRBV6-6 with TRBJ2-1, with 13 bases aligning to TRBD2. The junction had 4 bases not matched to a gene; V was cut back by 0 bases and J by 5 bases. Per germline, CDR1 MNHNY and CDR2 SVGAGI (reference sequence). The CDR3 is 17 residues long.

As concerns this clonotype: This may be a read error: a much more frequent sequence differs by one nucleotide. The J gene is TRBJ1-1, the V gene TRBV7-3, with a weak D call TRBD1 (6 bases). This CDR3 region has 15 residues. Per germline, CDR1 SGHTA and CDR2 FQGTGA. DNA for the CDR3: TGTTCCAGCAGCTTAGGGGGGCTGGCGAACACTGAAGCTTTCTTT. Protein product: CSSSLGGLANTEAFF.

The chain is built from TRBV7-9 and TRBJ2-7; no firm D call. CDR1 is SEHNR, CDR2 FQNEAQ, per germline (reference sequence). The CDR3 has 14 residues. V was shortened by 3 bases and J by 3 bases, with 12 bases between the two germline ends. CDR3 in DNA: TGTGCCAGCAGCTTCGGAGATCCCTTCTACGAGCAGTACTTC. It codes for CASSFGDPFYEQYF. The variable domain in full, with the rest retrieved from reference TRBV7-9 and TRBJ2-7, is DTGVSQNPRHKITKRGQNVTFRCDPISEHNRLYWYRQTLGQGPEFLTYFQNEAQLEKSRLLSDRFSAERPKGSFSTLEIQRTEQGDSAMYLCASSFGDPFYEQYFGPGTRLTVT.

In this sample, this clonotype turned up many times. The chain recombines TRBV2 with TRBJ2-1; no clear D. CDR3 length equals 15 residues. Germline loops: CDR1 SNHLY, CDR2 FYNNEI. Between the trimmed V and J ends, which lost 2 bases and 4 bases, there was a span of 12 bases. The CDR3 DNA sequence: TGTGCCAGCAGTGAACAGGCAGTTCATTACAATGAGCAGTTCTTC. It translates to CASSEQAVHYNEQFF.

This clonotype was detected ten times or more. This rearrangement joins TRBV29-1 to TRBJ2-5, with D possibly matching TRBD1 (5 bases). Germline CDR1 and CDR2: SQVTM and ANQGSEA. The V end was cut by 2 bases, the J end by 5 bases, with 12 bases between. The CDR3 loop spans 13 amino acids. DNA for the CDR3: TGCAGCGTTGAAATTAGGGGAATGGAGACCCAGTACTTC. As protein: CSVEIRGMETQYF.

The table lists this clonotype with many counts. V is TRBV5-1 and J is TRBJ1-1; 8 nucleotides agree with TRBD1. Germline lookup yields CDR1 SGHRS and CDR2 YFSETQ. This CDR3 has 17 amino acids. Trimming cost V 3 bases and J 4 bases; bases outside gene matches: 14. The CDR3 region is CASSSTPIRGLGTEAFF. DNA of the CDR3: TGCGCCAGCAGCTCGACGCCGATCAGGGGGCTGGGCACTGAAGCTTTCTTT.

This clonotype was observed at least ten times. The gene calls are TRBV5-1 and TRBJ2-5, with a tentative D call TRBD1 (5 bases). The germline CDR1 and CDR2 sequences are SGHRS and YFSETQ. V lost 1 base and J lost 1, with 8 bases in between. CDR3 length: 14 residues. The CDR3, as DNA: TGCGCCAGCAGCTTGCAGGGCGCCCAAGAGACCCAGTACTTC. This codes for CASSLQGAQETQYF. The entire variable domain, with the rest obtained from reference TRBV5-1 and TRBJ2-5, is as follows: KAGVTQTPRYLIKTRGQQVTLSCSPISGHRSVSWYQQTPGQGLQFLFEYFSETQRNKGNFPGRFSGRQFSNSRSEMNVSTLELGDSALYLCASSLQGAQETQYFGPGTRLLVL.

There are many counts of this clonotype. The J gene is TRBJ1-3, the V gene TRBV7-8, with D unresolved. The V end was cut by 8 bases, the J end by 4 bases, with 12 bases between. This CDR3 has 13 residues. Per the germline V gene, CDR1 is SGHVS and CDR2 is FQNEAQ. Here the CDR3 reads CASHLGFGNTIYF. The CDR3 bases are TGTGCCAGCCACCTTGGCTTCGGAAACACCATATATTTT.

This clonotype was observed at least ten times. This chain uses TRBV5-6 with TRBJ1-2, with 10 bases aligning to TRBD1. This CDR3 has 17 residues. V was clipped by 1 base and J by 8 bases; unmatched bases: 14. Germline CDR1 and CDR2: SGHDT and YYEEEE. CDR3 DNA: TGTGCCAGCAGCTTGTGGAATTCCCCGGGACAGGGGCGCGGCTACACCTTC. Amino acid sequence: CASSLWNSPGQGRGYTF.

This clonotype was picked up many times. The chain has TRBV3-1 and TRBJ2-1, with TRBD2 matching over 13 bases. The CDR3 is 17 amino acids. Germline V gives CDR1 LGHDT, CDR2 YNNKEL (reference sequence). V lost 3 bases to trimming and J lost 1 base; unmatched junction nucleotides: 3. This chain's CDR3 is CASSHTSGRASYNEQFF. CDR3 in DNA: TGTGCCAGCAGCCACACTAGCGGGAGGGCGTCCTACAATGAGCAGTTCTTC.

The V gene is TRBV13, the J gene TRBJ2-5; TRBD2 agrees at 8 bases. There are 15 residues in the CDR3. V was pared by 11 bases and J by 2 bases, with 13 bases of the junction left unmatched. Germline CDR1 is PRHDT and CDR2 is FYEKMQ (reference sequence). This chain's CDR3 is CAGRAAGEGQETQYF. CDR3 in DNA: TGTGCCGGGCGGGCAGCGGGAGAGGGGCAAGAGACCCAGTACTTC.

This clonotype occurred a few times. The V gene is TRBV20-1, the J gene TRBJ2-3; no reliable D call. Germline V gives CDR1 DFQATT, CDR2 SNEGSKA (reference sequence). Trimming removed 0 bases at V and 2 bases at J, with 9 bases between. The CDR3 extends over 14 amino acids. CDR3 amino acids: CSARDYPHTDTQYF. CDR3 nucleotides: TGCAGTGCTAGAGATTACCCCCACACAGATACGCAGTATTTT.

The table lists this clonotype with many counts. This rearrangement joins TRBV3-1 to TRBJ2-1, with 7 bases that match TRBD2. Germline V gives CDR1 LGHDT, CDR2 YNNKEL (reference sequence). Unmatched junction bases numbered 5, after V lost 4 bases and J lost 5 bases. CDR3 length: 14 residues. Here the CDR3 reads CASSPLTSDNEQFF. The CDR3 DNA sequence: TGTGCCAGCAGCCCCCTAACTAGCGACAATGAGCAGTTCTTC.

In its sample, this clonotype was seen a few times. The V gene is TRBV3-1, the J gene TRBJ1-3; the D is unclear. This CDR3 has 15 amino acids. The V end was cut by 3 bases, the J end by 3 bases, with 12 bases between. From germline, CDR1 is LGHDT and CDR2 YNNKEL (reference sequence). CDR3 amino acids: CASSQQIGHGNTIYF. In DNA, the CDR3 is TGTGCCAGCAGCCAGCAGATAGGGCATGGAAACACCATATATTTT.

This clonotype was seen many times. This chain joins TRBV30 and TRBJ2-3; D may be TRBD2 (5 bases). In germline, CDR1 is GTSNPN, CDR2 SVGIG (reference sequence). Trimming stripped 3 bases from V and 2 bases from J, with 12 bases between. This CDR3 has 14 residues. The CDR3 protein is CAWSPGVATDTQYF. In nucleotides, the CDR3 is TGTGCCTGGAGCCCCGGGGTAGCCACAGATACGCAGTATTTT.

This chain uses TRBV29-1 with TRBJ1-2; maybe TRBD1 (6 bases). The CDR3 consists of 15 residues. Germline loops: CDR1 SQVTM, CDR2 ANQGSEA. V lost 6 bases to trimming and J lost 8 bases, with 25 bases between them. CDR3 region: CSVPLIQGTSGGYTF. In DNA, the CDR3 is TGCAGCGTGCCCCTCATACAGGGCACCTCGGGGGGCTACACCTTC. The variable domain in full, with the rest retrieved from reference TRBV29-1 and TRBJ1-2, is SAVISQKPSRDICQRGTSLTIQCQVDSQVTMMFWYRQQPGQSLTLIATANQGSEATYESGFVIDKFPISRPNLTFSTLTVSNMSPEDSSIYLCSVPLIQGTSGGYTFGSGTRLTVV.

This clonotype was seen repeatedly, ten times or more. V usage is TRBV7-9 and J usage is TRBJ1-5; no reliable D call. The germline V gene has CDR1 SEHNR and CDR2 FQNEAQ (reference sequence). The CDR3 spans 14 residues. Deletions cut 2 bases from V and 6 bases from J, with 11 bases between. The CDR3 sequence: CASSLNGLAQPQHF. The CDR3 DNA is TGTGCCAGCAGCTTAAATGGTTTAGCTCAGCCCCAGCATTTT.

In this sample, this clonotype turned up many times. The chain combines TRBV7-8 with TRBJ2-6; D uncertain. CDR1 and CDR2 (germline): SGHVS, FQNEAQ. The CDR3 spans 16 residues. V was clipped by 1 base and J by 0 bases, with 7 bases between them. The CDR3 DNA follows: TGTGCCAGCAGCTTAGTTGGTGGCTCTGGGGCCAACGTCCTGACTTTC. Its protein is CASSLVGGSGANVLTF.